The 15 T cell receptor beta chains listed next were all sequenced from one sample in a study of Ad26.COV2.S vaccination and SARS-CoV-2 variants. Stated treatment: around 19 received Ad26.COV2.S at low or high dose, single or two shots; several received placebo; per-sample allocation not given. Vaccine and placebo recipients were sampled on day 63 after the first injection. Repertoires were generated with immunoSEQ multiplex PCR, while TCRdb's copy carries only in-frame clones and drops some. This repertoire shows under 500,000 clones, approximately 92% found once; its top ten account for about 1.7%. The input for sequencing was peripheral blood, taken in a trial of Ad26.COV2.S vaccine versus placebo. The receptors were sampled from a person aged 18 to 59 who received the Ad26.COV2.S COVID-19 vaccine or a placebo.

DNA for the CDR3: TGTGCCAGACCGAAAAATAATCAGCCCCAGCATTTT. It encodes CARPKNNQPQHF. This chain links TRBV6-4 with TRBJ1-5; D uncertain. Germline CDR1 and CDR2: MRHNA and SNTAGT. V dropped 9 bases and J dropped 4 bases, with 10 bases sitting between them. The CDR3 sequence is 12 residues long.

The rearrangement uses TRBV5-8 and TRBJ2-3, with 7 bases identical to TRBD1. CDR3 length equals 14 residues. Germline assignment: CDR1 SGHTS and CDR2 YDEGEE. After removal of 5 bases from V and 1 base from J, the junction contained 4 bases not matched to a gene. CDR3 loop: CASRRQGGTDTQYF. CDR3 DNA sequence: TGTGCCAGCAGGCGCCAGGGGGGCACAGATACGCAGTATTTT.

The gene calls are TRBV6-2 or TRBV6-3 and TRBJ1-1; unclear D gene. Germline V gene lookup returns CDR1 MNHEY and CDR2 SVGEGT. The CDR3 has 11 amino acids. V gave up 2 bases and J gave up 8 bases, with 6 bases separating them. In DNA, the CDR3 is TGTGCCAGCAGTTACACGACCGAAGCTTTCTTT. Translating gives CASSYTTEAFF.

The rearrangement joins TRBV2 to TRBJ2-7, with TRBD2 identical over 7 bases. There are 17 residues in the CDR3. Per germline, CDR1 SNHLY and CDR2 FYNNEI. Trimming at V came to 2 bases and at J to 4 bases, leaving 14 bases not matched to a gene. The CDR3 nucleotides are TGTGCCAGCAGTGAACAACCTCTTGGGGGGGGTGGGTACGAGCAGTACTTC. Translating it yields CASSEQPLGGGGYEQYF. The variable domain in full, with the rest retrieved from reference TRBV2 and TRBJ2-7, is EPEVTQTPSHQVTQMGQEVILRCVPISNHLYFYWYRQILGQKVEFLVSFYNNEISEKSEIFDDQFSVERPDGSNFTLKIRSTKLEDSAMYFCASSEQPLGGGGYEQYFGPGTRLTVT.

V gene TRBV6-5 combines with J gene TRBJ2-3, with 8 positions matching TRBD2. V lost 2 bases to trimming and J lost 5 bases; unmatched junction nucleotides: 3. Germline CDR1 reads MNHEY; CDR2 reads SVGAGI. This CDR3 comprises 14 residues. The CDR3 protein is CASSYGLAGDTQYF. CDR3 DNA: TGTGCCAGCAGTTACGGCCTAGCGGGAGATACGCAGTATTTT.

This chain links TRBV11-2 with TRBJ2-6; D is possibly TRBD1 or TRBD2 (5 bases each). Between the trimmed V and J ends, which lost 1 base and 4 bases, there was a span of 11 bases. CDR3 size: 16 residues. Germline V CDR1 and CDR2: SGHAT, FQNNGV. CDR3 nucleotide sequence: TGTGCCAGCAGCTTAGTCTCGGGGACCGGGGCCAACGTCCTGACTTTC. It specifies CASSLVSGTGANVLTF.

The V call is TRBV28, the J call TRBJ1-5, with a weak D call TRBD1 (5 bases). Between the trimmed V and J ends, which lost 6 bases and 0 bases, there was a span of 18 bases. CDR1 and CDR2 (germline): MDHEN, SYDVKM. This CDR3 has 17 residues. CDR3 DNA: TGTGCCAGCAGACCCCTCCGACAGCTTCTTAGCAATCAGCCCCAGCATTTT. Its translation: CASRPLRQLLSNQPQHF.

The chain employs TRBV24-1 and TRBJ2-7; D remains ambiguous. The CDR3 is made up of 13 amino acids. The V gene lost 5 bases and the J gene lost 3 bases, with 10 bases spanning the gap. Germline V gene lookup returns CDR1 KGHDR and CDR2 SFDVKD. The CDR3 DNA sequence: TGTGCCACCAGTGTTCTCATCTACTACGAGCAGTACTTC. Protein: CATSVLIYYEQYF.

This chain connects TRBV25-1 to TRBJ2-2, with TRBD2 identical over 13 bases. This CDR3 is built from 15 residues. V trimming: 2 bases; J trimming: 14 bases; junction bases outside the gene matches: 8. CDR1 and CDR2 from the germline V gene are MGHDK and SYGVNS. CDR3 DNA sequence: TGTGCCAGCAGTGAACTAGGACTAGCGGGGGCGGACCTGTTTTTT. Protein: CASSELGLAGADLFF.

The count of this clone is one. The rearrangement links TRBV6-2 or TRBV6-3 to TRBJ1-2, with TRBD1 identical over 10 bases. The CDR3 covers 17 residues. V lost 2 bases to trimming and J lost 3 bases; unmatched junction nucleotides: 9. Germline V gene data show CDR1 as MNHEY and CDR2 as SVGEGT. The CDR3 sequence: CASSYTLRDRGDYGYTF. In DNA form, the CDR3 reads TGTGCCAGCAGTTACACGCTCCGGGACAGGGGTGACTATGGCTACACCTTC.

In DNA, the CDR3 is TGTGCCGCCCCAAGAGGGGAGGGAAAAGGACTGGGGGGCTACACCTTC. It yields the protein CAAPRGEGKGLGGYTF. This chain connects TRBV27 to TRBJ1-2; possibly TRBD1 for D (5 bases). The CDR3 sequence is 16 residues long. The germline CDR1 and CDR2 sequences are MNHEY and SMNVEV (reference sequence). V lost 11 bases and J lost 8, with 30 bases in between.

J is TRBJ1-1 and V is TRBV30; D gene uncertain. Trimming took off 4 bases at V and 4 bases at J, with 13 bases between the two ends. CDR1 and CDR2 from the germline V gene are GTSNPN and SVGIG (reference sequence). The CDR3 runs 13 residues. Here the CDR3 DNA reads TGTGCCTGGAAAGCAAGGCGCCTCACTGAAGCTTTCTTT. Its protein product is CAWKARRLTEAFF.

The rearrangement uses TRBV6-5 and TRBJ2-1, with D perhaps matching TRBD2 (6 bases). The CDR3 is 15 amino acids. Germline V gene lookup returns CDR1 MNHEY and CDR2 SVGAGI. V was clipped by 7 bases and J by 4 bases, with 17 bases between them. CDR3 DNA: TGTGCCAGCAAGTTACTAGCCGGAGATTACAATGAGCAGTTCTTC. Translating it yields CASKLLAGDYNEQFF.

J is TRBJ1-2 and V is TRBV7-8; maybe TRBD1 (5 bases). This CDR3 region has 13 residues. V was pared by 5 bases and J by 4 bases, with 11 bases between. Germline CDR1 SGHVS, CDR2 FQNEAQ. CDR3 sequence (DNA): TGTGCCAGCAGCCTAGGGACGGGCTATGGCTACACCTTC. This encodes CASSLGTGYGYTF.

The gene calls are TRBV6-2 or TRBV6-3 and TRBJ2-5; 9 bases fit TRBD2. The CDR3 length is 17 residues. Per germline, CDR1 MNHEY and CDR2 SVGEGT. The junction had 10 bases not matched to a gene; V was cut back by 1 base and J by 4 bases. This CDR3 is CASSYLAGGPSRETQYF. The CDR3 DNA is TGTGCCAGCAGTTACTTGGCGGGGGGGCCATCTCGAGAGACCCAGTACTTC.